This T cell receptor (beta chain) was recorded in a study of blood T cell repertoires in COVID-19. Study background: Spain, Italy and the United States supplied samples that represented acute and convalescent COVID-19.

Participant ages covered about 18 to 89 years across about two dozen US areas. How the authors handled the data: Amplification of reference gene primers was used by the study to estimate nucleated cell counts. Measured with immunoSEQ multiplex PCR; TCRdb has only the in-frame clones, and not every one. The V and J calls and clone size come from that table; D and trimming were worked out from the DNA. The sample includes roughly 200,000 clones, over 80% of them seen just once. This clonotype was obtained from a man in his late teens or twenties with acute COVID-19. The sample comprised PBMCs or T cells enriched from blood (not recorded which).

CDR3: CASSSWGGLNTEAFF. The CDR3 bases are TGTGCCAGTAGTTCTTGGGGAGGCCTGAACACTGAAGCTTTCTTT. The chain joins TRBV19 to TRBJ1-1; D is ambiguous. V lost 5 bases and J 0 bases, leaving 13 bases between the germline ends. Germline V gene lookup returns CDR1 LNHDA and CDR2 SQIVND (reference sequence). The CDR3 has 15 amino acids.